This T cell receptor (beta chain) appears in the sequencing data of a study of T-cell reconstitution after alpha-beta-depleted transplantation in children. Preparation of the TCRbeta library was carried out with unique molecular identifiers. TCRdb passed the PCR reads through MiXCR, listing each CDR3 protein once. The sample records roughly 300,000 distinct CDR3 sequences, 11% being singletons. This CDR3 has 11 residues. Germline values: CDR1 DFQATT, CDR2 SNEGSKA (reference sequence). The study, taken as a whole, reports: A year post-transplant, T-cell counts and diversity derived mostly from newly produced T cells. Reported findings indicate that, about two months after transplant, alpha-beta T cells came from several hundred expanded clones, which were derived from non-depleted graft cells. At day 60, the high TCRbeta diversity found in some patients originated from recipient T cells and thymic progenitors that had survived.

A note on this clonotype: Its specificity is not known. This clone may be a read error of a much larger clone one base away.

This rearrangement joins TRBV20-1 to TRBJ2-3; D unresolved. Sequencing used peripheral blood, obtained 180 days after TCRalphabeta/CD19-depleted stem cell transplant. The sequence derives from a male patient aged 2-15 years who had a stem cell transplant for chronic granulomatous disease, so the T cells may come from the graft donor. CDR3 protein: CSAPGSDTQNF. As DNA, the CDR3 is TGCAGTGCTCCCGGGTCAGATACGCAGAATTTT.